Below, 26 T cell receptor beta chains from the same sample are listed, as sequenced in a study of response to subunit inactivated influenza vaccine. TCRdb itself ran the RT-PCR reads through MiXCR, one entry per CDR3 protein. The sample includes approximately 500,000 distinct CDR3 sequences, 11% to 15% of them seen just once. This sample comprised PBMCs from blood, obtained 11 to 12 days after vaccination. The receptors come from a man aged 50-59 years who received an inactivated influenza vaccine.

Here the CDR3 DNA reads TGCGCCAGCAGCCAAGATGGGGGGGCGCATGGCTACACCTTC. It specifies CASSQDGGAHGYTF. J is TRBJ1-2 and V is TRBV4-3; D may be TRBD1 (6 bases). Germline assignment: CDR1 LGHNA and CDR2 YSLEER. This CDR3 is built from 14 residues. V lost 0 bases, J lost 6 bases, and 11 bases lay in between.

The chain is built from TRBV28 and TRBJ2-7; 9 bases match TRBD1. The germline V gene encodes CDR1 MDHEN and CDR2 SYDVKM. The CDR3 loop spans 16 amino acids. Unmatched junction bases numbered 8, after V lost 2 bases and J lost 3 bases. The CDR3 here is CASSLLAGTGFYEQYF. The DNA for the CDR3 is TGTGCCAGCAGTTTACTTGCCGGGACAGGGTTCTACGAGCAGTACTTC. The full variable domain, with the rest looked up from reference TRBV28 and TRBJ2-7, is DVKVTQSSRYLVKRTGEKVFLECVQDMDHENMFWYRQDPGLGLRLIYFSYDVKMKEKGDIPEGYSVSREKKERFSLILESASTNQTSMYLCASSLLAGTGFYEQYFGPGTRLTVT.

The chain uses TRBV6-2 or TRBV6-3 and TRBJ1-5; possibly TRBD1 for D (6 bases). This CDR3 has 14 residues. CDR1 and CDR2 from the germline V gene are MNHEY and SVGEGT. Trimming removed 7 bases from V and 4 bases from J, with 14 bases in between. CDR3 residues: CASKETGSNQPQHF. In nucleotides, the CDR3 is TGTGCCAGCAAAGAGACAGGTTCGAATCAGCCCCAGCATTTT.

CDR3 bases: TGTGCCAGTAGTATAGAGACTAGCGGGAGGGCCCGGATAGCCAAAAACATTCAGTACTTC. Translated: CASSIETSGRARIAKNIQYF. J is TRBJ2-4 and V is TRBV19, with 14 bases fitting TRBD2. The ends lost 0 bases at V and 0 bases at J; junction bases unmatched: 7. The CDR3 loop spans 20 amino acids. The germline CDR1 and CDR2 sequences are LNHDA and SQIVND (reference sequence).

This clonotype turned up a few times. In nucleotides, the CDR3 is TGTGCCACCAGTGATTCCGGGGACAGGAGCACAGATACGCAGTATTTT. Amino acids: CATSDSGDRSTDTQYF. The chain is built from TRBV24-1 and TRBJ2-3; 8 bases are a match to TRBD1. The trim removed 2 bases at V and 0 bases at J, leaving 3 bases unmatched. The germline V gene encodes CDR1 KGHDR and CDR2 SFDVKD. The CDR3 has 16 residues.

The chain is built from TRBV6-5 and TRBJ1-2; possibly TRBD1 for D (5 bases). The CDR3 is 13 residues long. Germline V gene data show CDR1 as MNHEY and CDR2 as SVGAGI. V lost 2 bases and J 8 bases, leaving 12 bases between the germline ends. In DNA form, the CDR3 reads TGTGCCAGCAGTTACGGTCACGCAGGGGGCTACACCTTC. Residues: CASSYGHAGGYTF.

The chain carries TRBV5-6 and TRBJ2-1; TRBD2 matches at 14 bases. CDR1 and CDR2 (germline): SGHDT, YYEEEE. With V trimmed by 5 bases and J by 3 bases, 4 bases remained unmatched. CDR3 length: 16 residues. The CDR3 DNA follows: TGTGCCAGCAGGGGGACTAGCGGGGGTTACTACAATGAGCAGTTCTTC. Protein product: CASRGTSGGYYNEQFF.

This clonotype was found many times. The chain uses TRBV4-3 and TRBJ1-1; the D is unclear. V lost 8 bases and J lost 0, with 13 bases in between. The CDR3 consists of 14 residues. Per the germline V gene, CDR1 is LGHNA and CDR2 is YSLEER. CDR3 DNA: TGCGCCAGCGCGGTCTCCCACATGAACACTGAAGCTTTCTTT. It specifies CASAVSHMNTEAFF.

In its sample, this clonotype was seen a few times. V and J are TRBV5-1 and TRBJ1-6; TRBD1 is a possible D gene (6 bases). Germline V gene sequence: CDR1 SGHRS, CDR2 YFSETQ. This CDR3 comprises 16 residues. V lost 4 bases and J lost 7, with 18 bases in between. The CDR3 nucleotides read TGCGCCAGCAGCCGCACGGGGGGGCCCGAGAATTCACCCCTCCACTTT. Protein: CASSRTGGPENSPLHF.

The CDR3 sequence is CASTSGPHTDTQYF. The CDR3 nucleotides are TGTGCCAGCACCTCAGGACCTCACACAGATACGCAGTATTTT. The gene calls are TRBV6-1 and TRBJ2-3; unclear D gene. CDR1 is MNHNS, CDR2 SASEGT, per germline. The CDR3 runs 14 residues. The ends were cut back, 7 bases at V and 2 bases at J, with 13 bases in the middle.

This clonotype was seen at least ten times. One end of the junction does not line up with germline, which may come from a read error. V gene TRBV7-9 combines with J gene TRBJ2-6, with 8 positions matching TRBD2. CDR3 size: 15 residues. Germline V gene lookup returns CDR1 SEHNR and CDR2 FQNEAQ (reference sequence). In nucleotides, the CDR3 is TGTGCCAGCAGTTTAGCGGGATCTGGGGCCAACGTCCTGACTTTC. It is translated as CASSLAGSGANVLTF.

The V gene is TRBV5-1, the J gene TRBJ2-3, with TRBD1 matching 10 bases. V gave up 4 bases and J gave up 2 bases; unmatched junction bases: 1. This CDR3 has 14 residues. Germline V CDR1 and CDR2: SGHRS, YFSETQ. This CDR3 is CASSRQGATDTQYF. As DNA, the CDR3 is TGCGCCAGCAGCCGACAGGGGGCCACAGATACGCAGTATTTT. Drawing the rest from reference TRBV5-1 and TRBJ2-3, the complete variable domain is KAGVTQTPRYLIKTRGQQVTLSCSPISGHRSVSWYQQTPGQGLQFLFEYFSETQRNKGNFPGRFSGRQFSNSRSEMNVSTLELGDSALYLCASSRQGATDTQYFGPGTRLTVL.

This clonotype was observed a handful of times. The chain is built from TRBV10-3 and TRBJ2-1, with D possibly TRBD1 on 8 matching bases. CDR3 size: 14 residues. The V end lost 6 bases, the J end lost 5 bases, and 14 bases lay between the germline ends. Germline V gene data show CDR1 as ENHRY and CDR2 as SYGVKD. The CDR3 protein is CAISAQGGNNEQFF. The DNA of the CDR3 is TGTGCCATCAGCGCACAGGGGGGGAACAATGAGCAGTTCTTC.

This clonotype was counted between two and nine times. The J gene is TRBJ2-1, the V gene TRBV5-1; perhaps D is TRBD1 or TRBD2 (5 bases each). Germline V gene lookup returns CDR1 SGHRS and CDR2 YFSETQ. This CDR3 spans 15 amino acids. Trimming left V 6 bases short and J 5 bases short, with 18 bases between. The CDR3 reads CASNMGPDGNNEQFF. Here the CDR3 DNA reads TGCGCCAGCAACATGGGACCAGACGGAAACAATGAGCAGTTCTTC.

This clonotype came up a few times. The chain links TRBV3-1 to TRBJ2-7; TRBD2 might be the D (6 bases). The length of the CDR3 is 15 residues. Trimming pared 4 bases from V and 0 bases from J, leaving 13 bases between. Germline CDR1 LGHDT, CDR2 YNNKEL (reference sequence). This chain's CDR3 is CASSLVAGNSYEQYF. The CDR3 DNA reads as TGTGCCAGCAGCCTAGTCGCGGGGAACTCCTACGAGCAGTACTTC.

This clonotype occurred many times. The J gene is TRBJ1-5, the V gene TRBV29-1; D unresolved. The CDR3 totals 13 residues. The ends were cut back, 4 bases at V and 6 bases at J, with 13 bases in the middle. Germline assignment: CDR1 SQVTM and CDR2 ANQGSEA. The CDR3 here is CSVVRIPGQPQHF. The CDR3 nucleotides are TGCAGCGTTGTGCGGATTCCGGGTCAGCCCCAGCATTTT.

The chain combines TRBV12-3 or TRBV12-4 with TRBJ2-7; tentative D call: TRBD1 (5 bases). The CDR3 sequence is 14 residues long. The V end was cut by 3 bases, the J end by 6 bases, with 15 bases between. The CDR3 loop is CASSLSGLWGEQYF. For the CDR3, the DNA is TGTGCCAGCAGTTTGTCAGGGCTCTGGGGCGAGCAGTACTTC.

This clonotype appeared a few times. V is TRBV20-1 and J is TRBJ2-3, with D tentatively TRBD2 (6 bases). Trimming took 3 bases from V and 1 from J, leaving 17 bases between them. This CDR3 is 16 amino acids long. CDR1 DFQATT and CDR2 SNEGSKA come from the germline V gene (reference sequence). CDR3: CSASLYRGGGTDTQYF. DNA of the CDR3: TGCAGTGCTAGTCTCTATCGGGGCGGGGGCACAGATACGCAGTATTTT.

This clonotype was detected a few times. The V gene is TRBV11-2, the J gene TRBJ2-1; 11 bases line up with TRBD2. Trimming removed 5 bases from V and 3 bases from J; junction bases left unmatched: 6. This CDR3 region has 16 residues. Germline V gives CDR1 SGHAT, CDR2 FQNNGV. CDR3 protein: CASSPLTSGSYNEQFF. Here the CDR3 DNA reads TGTGCCAGCAGCCCCCTCACTAGCGGGAGCTACAATGAGCAGTTCTTC.

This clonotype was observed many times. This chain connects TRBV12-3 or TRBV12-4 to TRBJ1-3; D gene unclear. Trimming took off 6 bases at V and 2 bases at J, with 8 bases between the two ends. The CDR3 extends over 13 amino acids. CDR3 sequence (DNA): TGTGCCAGCAGCGAAAGTCCTGGAAACACCATATATTTT. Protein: CASSESPGNTIYF.

The CDR3 loop is CASSPTWGGNTEAFF. In nucleotides, the CDR3 is TGTGCCAGCAGCCCCACGTGGGGGGGGAACACTGAAGCTTTCTTT. This rearrangement joins TRBV14 to TRBJ1-1; weak D call: TRBD1 (5 bases). Germline lookup yields CDR1 SGHDN and CDR2 FVKESK. V was clipped by 4 bases and J by 1 base, with 13 bases between them. This CDR3 is built from 15 residues.

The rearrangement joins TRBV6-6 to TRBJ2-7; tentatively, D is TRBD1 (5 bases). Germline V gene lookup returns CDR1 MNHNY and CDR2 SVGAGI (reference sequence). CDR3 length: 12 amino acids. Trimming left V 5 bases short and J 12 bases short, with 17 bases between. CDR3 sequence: CASSDRRGSGYF. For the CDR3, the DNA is TGTGCCAGCAGTGACCGAAGGGGCTCGGGGTACTTC.

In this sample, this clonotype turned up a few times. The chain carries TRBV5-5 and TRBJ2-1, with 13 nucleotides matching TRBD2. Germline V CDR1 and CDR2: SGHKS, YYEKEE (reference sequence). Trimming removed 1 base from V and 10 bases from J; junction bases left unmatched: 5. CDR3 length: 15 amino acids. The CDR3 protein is CASSLKTSGGPEQFF. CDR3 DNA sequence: TGTGCCAGCAGCTTGAAGACTAGCGGGGGGCCCGAGCAGTTCTTC.

The CDR3 sequence is CASSELAASYEQYF. DNA for the CDR3: TGTGCCAGCAGCGAACTAGCGGCCTCCTACGAGCAGTACTTC. The J gene is TRBJ2-7, the V gene TRBV7-9; 8 bases line up with TRBD2. V was clipped by 5 bases and J by 0 bases; unmatched bases: 3. This CDR3 spans 14 amino acids. In germline, CDR1 is SEHNR, CDR2 FQNEAQ (reference sequence). Full variable domain (outside the CDR3, taken from reference TRBV7-9 and TRBJ2-7): DTGVSQNPRHKITKRGQNVTFRCDPISEHNRLYWYRQTLGQGPEFLTYFQNEAQLEKSRLLSDRFSAERPKGSFSTLEIQRTEQGDSAMYLCASSELAASYEQYFGPGTRLTVT.

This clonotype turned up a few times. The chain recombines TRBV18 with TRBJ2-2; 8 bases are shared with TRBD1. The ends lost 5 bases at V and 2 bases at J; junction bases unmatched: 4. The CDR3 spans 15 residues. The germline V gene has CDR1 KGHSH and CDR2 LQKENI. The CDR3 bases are TGTGCCAGCTCAGAAGGGACAGGCAACACCGGGGAGCTGTTTTTT. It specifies CASSEGTGNTGELFF.

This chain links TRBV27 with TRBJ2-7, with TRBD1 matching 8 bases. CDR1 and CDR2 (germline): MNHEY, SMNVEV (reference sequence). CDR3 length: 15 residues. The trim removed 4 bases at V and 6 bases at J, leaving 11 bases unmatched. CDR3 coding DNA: TGTGCCAGCAGTTCAGGACAGGGAACCTTCTCCGAGCAGTACTTC. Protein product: CASSSGQGTFSEQYF.